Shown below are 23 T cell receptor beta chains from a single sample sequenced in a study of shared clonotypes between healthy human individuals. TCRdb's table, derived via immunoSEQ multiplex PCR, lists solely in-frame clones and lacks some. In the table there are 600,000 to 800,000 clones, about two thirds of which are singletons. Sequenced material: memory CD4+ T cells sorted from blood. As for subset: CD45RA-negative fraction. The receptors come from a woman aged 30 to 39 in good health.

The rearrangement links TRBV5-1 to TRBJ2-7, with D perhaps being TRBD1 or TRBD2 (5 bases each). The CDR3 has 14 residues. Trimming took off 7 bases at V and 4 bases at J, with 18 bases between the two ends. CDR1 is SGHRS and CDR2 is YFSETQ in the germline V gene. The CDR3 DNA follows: TGCGCCAGCGGGCCCTGGGACCAGAGGTACGAGCAGTACTTC. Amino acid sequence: CASGPWDQRYEQYF.

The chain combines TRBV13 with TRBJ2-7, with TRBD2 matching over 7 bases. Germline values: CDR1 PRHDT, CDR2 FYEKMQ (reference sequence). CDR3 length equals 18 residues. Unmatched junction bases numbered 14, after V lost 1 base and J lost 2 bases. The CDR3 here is CASSLVLGGASGTYEQYF. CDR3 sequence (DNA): TGTGCCAGCAGCTTAGTTCTCGGTGGGGCTAGCGGAACCTACGAGCAGTACTTC.

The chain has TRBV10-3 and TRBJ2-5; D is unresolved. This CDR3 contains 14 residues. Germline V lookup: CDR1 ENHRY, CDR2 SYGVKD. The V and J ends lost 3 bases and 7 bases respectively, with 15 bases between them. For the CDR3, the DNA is TGTGCCATCAGTGATTTAACGGGTGCCTCGACCCAGTACTTC. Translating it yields CAISDLTGASTQYF.

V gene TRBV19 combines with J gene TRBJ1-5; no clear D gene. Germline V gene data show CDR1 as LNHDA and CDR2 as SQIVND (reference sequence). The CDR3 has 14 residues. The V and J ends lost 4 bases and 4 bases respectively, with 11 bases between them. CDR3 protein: CASSKPPQNQPQHF. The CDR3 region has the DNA TGTGCCAGTAGTAAGCCGCCCCAGAATCAGCCCCAGCATTTT.

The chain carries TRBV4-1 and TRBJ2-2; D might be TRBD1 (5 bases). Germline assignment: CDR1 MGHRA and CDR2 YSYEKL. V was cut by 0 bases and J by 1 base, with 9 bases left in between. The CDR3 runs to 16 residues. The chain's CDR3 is CASSQDRTMNTGELFF. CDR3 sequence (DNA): TGCGCCAGCAGCCAAGACCGGACAATGAACACCGGGGAGCTGTTTTTT.

CDR3 sequence: CASSLGISNTEAFF. CDR3 coding DNA: TGTGCCAGCAGCTTAGGTATTTCGAACACTGAAGCTTTCTTT. The chain combines TRBV7-2 with TRBJ1-1; D not resolved. Per the germline V gene, CDR1 is SGHTA and CDR2 is FQGNSA. This CDR3 region has 14 residues. Trimming removed 1 base from V and 1 base from J, with 7 bases in between.

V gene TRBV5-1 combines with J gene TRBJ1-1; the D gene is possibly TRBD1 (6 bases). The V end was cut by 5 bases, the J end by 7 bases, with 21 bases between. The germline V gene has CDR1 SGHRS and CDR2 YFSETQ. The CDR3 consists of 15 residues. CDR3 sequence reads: CASRGENLQGGEAFF. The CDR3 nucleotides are TGCGCCAGCAGAGGAGAGAACCTACAAGGGGGTGAAGCTTTCTTT.

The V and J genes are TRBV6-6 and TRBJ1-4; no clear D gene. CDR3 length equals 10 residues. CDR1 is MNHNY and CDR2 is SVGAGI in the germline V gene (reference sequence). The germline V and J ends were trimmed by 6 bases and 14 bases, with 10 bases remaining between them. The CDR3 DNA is TGTGCCAGCAGAGGTTGGCGCCTGTTTTTT. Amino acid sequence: CASRGWRLFF.

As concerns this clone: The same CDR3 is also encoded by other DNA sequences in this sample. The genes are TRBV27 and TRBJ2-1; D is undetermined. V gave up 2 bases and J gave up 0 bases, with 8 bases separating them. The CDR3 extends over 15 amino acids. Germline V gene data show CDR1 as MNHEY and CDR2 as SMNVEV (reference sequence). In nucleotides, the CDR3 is TGTGCCAGCAGTTTAAGCCTTAGCTCCTACAATGAGCAGTTCTTC. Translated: CASSLSLSSYNEQFF.

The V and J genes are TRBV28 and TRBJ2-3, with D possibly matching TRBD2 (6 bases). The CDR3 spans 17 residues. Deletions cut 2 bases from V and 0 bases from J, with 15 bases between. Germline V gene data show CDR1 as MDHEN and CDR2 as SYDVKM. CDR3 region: CASSLTLLARSTDTQYF. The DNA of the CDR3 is TGTGCCAGCAGTTTAACCCTGCTAGCGCGAAGCACAGATACGCAGTATTTT.

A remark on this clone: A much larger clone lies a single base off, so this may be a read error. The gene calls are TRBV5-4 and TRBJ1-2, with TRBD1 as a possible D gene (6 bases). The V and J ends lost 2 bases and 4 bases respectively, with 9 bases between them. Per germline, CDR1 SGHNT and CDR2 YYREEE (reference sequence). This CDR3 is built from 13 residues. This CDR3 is CASSLDRSYGYTF. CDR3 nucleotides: TGTGCCAGCAGCTTAGACAGGAGCTATGGCTACACCTTC.

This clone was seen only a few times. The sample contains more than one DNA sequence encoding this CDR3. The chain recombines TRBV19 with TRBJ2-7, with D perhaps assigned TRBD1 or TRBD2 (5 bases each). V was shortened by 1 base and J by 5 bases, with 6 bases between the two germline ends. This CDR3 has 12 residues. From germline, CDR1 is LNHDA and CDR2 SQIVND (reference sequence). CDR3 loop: CASSIAGHEQYF. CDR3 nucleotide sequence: TGTGCCAGTAGTATAGCGGGGCACGAGCAGTACTTC.

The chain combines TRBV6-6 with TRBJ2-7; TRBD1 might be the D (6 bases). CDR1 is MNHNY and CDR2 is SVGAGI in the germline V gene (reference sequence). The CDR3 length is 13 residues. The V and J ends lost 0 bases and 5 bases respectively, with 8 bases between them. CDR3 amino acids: CASSYSQGHEQYF. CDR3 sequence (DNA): TGTGCCAGCAGTTACTCACAGGGCCACGAGCAGTACTTC.

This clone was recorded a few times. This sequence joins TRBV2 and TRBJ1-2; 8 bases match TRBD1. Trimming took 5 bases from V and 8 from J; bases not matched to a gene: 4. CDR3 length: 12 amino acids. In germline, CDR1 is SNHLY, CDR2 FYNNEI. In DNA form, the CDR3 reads TGTGCCAGCAGTACCAGGGGGCGCGGCTACACCTTC. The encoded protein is CASSTRGRGYTF.

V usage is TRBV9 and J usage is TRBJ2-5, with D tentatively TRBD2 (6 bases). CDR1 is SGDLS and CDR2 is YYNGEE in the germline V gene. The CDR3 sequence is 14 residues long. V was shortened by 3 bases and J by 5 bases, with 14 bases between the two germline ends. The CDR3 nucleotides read TGTGCCAGCAGCGCCGGGACTCCCGCGGAGACCCAGTACTTC. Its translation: CASSAGTPAETQYF.

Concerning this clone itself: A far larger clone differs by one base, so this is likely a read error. The DNA for the CDR3 is TGTGCCAGCAGCTTACTGGCAGGGAACACTGAAGCTTTCTTT. This sequence encodes CASSLLAGNTEAFF. The V gene is TRBV7-6, the J gene TRBJ1-1, with unresolved D. The CDR3 consists of 14 residues. The germline V and J ends were trimmed by 2 bases and 1 base, with 8 bases remaining between them. In germline, CDR1 is SGHVS, CDR2 FNYEAQ. Looking up the rest from reference TRBV7-6 and TRBJ1-1 gives the full variable domain: GAGVSQSPRYKVTKRGQDVALRCDPISGHVSLYWYRQALGQGPEFLTYFNYEAQQDKSGLPNDRFSAERPEGSISTLTIQRTEQRDSAMYRCASSLLAGNTEAFFGQGTRLTVV.

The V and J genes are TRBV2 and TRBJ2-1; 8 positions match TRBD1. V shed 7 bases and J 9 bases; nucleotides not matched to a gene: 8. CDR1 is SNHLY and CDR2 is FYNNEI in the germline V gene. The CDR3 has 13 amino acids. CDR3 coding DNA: TGTGCCAGCAATTTACAGGGGGTGACTGAGCAGTTCTTC. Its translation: CASNLQGVTEQFF. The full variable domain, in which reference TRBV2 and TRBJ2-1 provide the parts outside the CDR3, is EPEVTQTPSHQVTQMGQEVILRCVPISNHLYFYWYRQILGQKVEFLVSFYNNEISEKSEIFDDQFSVERPDGSNFTLKIRSTKLEDSAMYFCASNLQGVTEQFFGPGTRLTVL.

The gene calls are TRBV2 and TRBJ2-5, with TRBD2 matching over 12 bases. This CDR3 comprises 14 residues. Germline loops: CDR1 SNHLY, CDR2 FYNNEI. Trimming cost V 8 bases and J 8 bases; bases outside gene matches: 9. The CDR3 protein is CASHLGLAGSTQYF. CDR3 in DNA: TGTGCCAGCCACCTGGGACTAGCGGGCAGCACCCAGTACTTC.

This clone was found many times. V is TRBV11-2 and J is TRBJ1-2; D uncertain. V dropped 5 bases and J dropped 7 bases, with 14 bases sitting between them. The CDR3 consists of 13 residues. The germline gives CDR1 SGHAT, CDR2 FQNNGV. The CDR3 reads CASSLAAKGGYTF. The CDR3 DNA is TGTGCCAGCAGCCTAGCAGCAAAGGGTGGCTACACCTTC.

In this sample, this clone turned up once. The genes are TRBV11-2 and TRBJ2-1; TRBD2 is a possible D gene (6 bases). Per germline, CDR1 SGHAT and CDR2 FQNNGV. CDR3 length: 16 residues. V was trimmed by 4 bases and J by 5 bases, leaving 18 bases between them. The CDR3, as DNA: TGTGCCAGCAGCTACCGGGAAGGCGGGGAGGACAATGAGCAGTTCTTC. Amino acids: CASSYREGGEDNEQFF.

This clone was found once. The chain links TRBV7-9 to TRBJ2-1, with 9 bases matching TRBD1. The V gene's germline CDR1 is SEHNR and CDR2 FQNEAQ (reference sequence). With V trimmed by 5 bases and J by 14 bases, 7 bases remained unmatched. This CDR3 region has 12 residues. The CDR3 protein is CASSGGQGREFF. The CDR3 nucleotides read TGTGCCAGCAGCGGCGGACAGGGGAGGGAGTTCTTC.

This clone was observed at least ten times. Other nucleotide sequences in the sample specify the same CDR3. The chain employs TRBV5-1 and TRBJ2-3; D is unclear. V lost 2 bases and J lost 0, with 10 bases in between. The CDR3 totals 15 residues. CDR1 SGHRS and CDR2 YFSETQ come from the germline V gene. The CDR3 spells CASSLRGASTDTQYF. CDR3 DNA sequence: TGCGCCAGCAGCTTACGTGGTGCTAGCACAGATACGCAGTATTTT.

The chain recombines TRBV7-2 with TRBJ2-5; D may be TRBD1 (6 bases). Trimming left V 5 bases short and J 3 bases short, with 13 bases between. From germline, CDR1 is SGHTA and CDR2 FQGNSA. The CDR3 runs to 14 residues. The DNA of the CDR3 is TGTGCCAGCAGCCCCAATAGGGGGAAAGAGACCCAGTACTTC. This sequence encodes CASSPNRGKETQYF.